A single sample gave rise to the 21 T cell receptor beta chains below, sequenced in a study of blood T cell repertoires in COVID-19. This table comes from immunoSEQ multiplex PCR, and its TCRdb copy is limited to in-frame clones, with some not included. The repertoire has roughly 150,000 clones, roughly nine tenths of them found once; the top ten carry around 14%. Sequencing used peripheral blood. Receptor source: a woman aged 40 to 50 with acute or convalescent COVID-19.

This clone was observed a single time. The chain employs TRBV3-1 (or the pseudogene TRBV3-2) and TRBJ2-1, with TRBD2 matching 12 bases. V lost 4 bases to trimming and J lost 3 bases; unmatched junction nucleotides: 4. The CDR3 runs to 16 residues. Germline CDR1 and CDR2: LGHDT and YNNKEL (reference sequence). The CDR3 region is CASSRRTSGVYNEQFF. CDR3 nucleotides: TGTGCCAGCAGCCGCAGGACTAGCGGGGTCTACAATGAGCAGTTCTTC.

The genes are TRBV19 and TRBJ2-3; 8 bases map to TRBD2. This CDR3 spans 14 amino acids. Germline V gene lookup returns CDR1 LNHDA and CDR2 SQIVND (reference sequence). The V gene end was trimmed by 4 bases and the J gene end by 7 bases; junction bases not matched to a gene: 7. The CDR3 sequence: CASSTLAGSHTQYF. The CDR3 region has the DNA TGTGCCAGTAGTACTTTAGCGGGAAGCCATACGCAGTATTTT.

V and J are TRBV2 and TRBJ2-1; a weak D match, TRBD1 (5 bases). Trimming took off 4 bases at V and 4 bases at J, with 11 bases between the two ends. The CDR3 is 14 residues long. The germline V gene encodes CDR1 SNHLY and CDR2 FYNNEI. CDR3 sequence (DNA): TGTGCCAGCAGTGTGGCAGGGTTTTACAATGAGCAGTTCTTC. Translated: CASSVAGFYNEQFF.

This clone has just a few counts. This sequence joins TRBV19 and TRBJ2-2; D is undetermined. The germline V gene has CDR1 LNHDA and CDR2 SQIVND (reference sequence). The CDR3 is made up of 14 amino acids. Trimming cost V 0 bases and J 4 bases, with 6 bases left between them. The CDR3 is CASSIDPLTGELFF. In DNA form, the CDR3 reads TGTGCCAGTAGTATAGATCCCCTCACCGGGGAGCTGTTTTTT. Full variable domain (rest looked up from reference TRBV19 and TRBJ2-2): DGGITQSPKYLFRKEGQNVTLSCEQNLNHDAMYWYRQDPGQGLRLIYYSQIVNDFQKGDIAEGYSVSREKKESFPLTVTSAQKNPTAFYLCASSIDPLTGELFFGEGSRLTVL.

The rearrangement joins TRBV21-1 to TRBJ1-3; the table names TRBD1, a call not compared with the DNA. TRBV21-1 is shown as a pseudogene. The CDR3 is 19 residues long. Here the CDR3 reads CASSNGGCSIQDSGNTIYF. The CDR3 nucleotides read TGTGCCAGCAGCAATGGTGGATGCTCTATACAGGATTCTGGAAACACCATATATTTT.

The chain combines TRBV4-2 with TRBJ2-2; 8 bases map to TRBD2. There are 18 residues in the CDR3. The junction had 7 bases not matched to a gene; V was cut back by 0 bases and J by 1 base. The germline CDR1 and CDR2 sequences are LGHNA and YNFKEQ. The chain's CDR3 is CASSQEEGLAGNTGELFF. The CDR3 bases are TGTGCCAGCAGCCAAGAGGAAGGCCTAGCGGGGAACACCGGGGAGCTGTTTTTT.

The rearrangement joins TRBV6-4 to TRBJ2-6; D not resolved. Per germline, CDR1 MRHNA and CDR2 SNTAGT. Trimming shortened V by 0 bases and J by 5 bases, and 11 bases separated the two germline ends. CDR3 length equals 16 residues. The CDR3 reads CASSDSPNERANVLTF. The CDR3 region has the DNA TGTGCCAGCAGTGACTCGCCGAACGAGAGGGCCAACGTCCTGACTTTC.

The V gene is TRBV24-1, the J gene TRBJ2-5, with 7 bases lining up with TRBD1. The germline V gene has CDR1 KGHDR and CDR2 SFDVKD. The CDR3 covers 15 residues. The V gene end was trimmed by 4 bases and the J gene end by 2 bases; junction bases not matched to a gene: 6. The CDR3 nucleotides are TGTGCCACCAGTGAACTGACAGGGATTCAAGAGACCCAGTACTTC. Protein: CATSELTGIQETQYF.

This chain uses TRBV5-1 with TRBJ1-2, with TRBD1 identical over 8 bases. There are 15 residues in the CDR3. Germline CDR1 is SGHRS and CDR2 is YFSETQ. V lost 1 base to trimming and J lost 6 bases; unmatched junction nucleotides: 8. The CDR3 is CASSLTSGTGHGYTF. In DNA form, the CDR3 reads TGCGCCAGCAGCTTGACCTCCGGGACAGGACATGGCTACACCTTC.

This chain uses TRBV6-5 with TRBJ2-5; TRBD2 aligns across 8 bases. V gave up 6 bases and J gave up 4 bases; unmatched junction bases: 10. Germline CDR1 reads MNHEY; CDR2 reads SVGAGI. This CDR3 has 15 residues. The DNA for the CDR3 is TGTGCCAGCAGAGATCCGGGACTAGTTCGAGAGACCCAGTACTTC. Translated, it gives CASRDPGLVRETQYF.

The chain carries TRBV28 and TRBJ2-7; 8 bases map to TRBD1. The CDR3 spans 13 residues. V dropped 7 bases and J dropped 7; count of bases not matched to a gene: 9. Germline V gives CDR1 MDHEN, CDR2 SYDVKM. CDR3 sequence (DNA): TGTGCCAGCAACTCAGGACAGGGTCGGGAGCAGTACTTC. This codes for CASNSGQGREQYF.

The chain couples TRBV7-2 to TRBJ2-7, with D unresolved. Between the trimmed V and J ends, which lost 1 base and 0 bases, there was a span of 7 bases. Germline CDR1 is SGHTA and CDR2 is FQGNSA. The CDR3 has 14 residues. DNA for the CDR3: TGTGCCAGCAGCTTAGGCAGTGCCTCCTACGAGCAGTACTTC. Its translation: CASSLGSASYEQYF.

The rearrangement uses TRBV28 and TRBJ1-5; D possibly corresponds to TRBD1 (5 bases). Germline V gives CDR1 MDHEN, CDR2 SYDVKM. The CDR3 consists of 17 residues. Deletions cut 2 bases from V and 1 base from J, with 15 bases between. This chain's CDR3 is CASSLGAAGPSNQPQHF. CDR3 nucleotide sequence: TGTGCCAGCAGTTTAGGTGCGGCGGGGCCCAGCAATCAGCCCCAGCATTTT.

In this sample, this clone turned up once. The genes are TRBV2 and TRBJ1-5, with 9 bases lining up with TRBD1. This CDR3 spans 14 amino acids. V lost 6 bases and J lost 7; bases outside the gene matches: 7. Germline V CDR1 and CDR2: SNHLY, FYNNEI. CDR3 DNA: TGTGCCAGCAGAGCCACAGGGGGCGAGCAGCCCCAGCATTTT. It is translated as CASRATGGEQPQHF.

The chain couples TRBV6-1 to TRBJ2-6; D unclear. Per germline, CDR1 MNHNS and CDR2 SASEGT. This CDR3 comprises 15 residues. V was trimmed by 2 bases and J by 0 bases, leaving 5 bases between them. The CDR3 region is CASSESGSGANVLTF. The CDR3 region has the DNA TGTGCCAGCAGTGAATCAGGCTCTGGGGCCAACGTCCTGACTTTC.

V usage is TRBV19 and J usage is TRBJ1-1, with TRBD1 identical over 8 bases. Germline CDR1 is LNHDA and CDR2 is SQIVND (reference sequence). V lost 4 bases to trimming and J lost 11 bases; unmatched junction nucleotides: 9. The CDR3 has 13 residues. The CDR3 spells CASSSAHQGAAFF. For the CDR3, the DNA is TGTGCCAGTAGTAGCGCTCATCAGGGGGCGGCTTTCTTT.

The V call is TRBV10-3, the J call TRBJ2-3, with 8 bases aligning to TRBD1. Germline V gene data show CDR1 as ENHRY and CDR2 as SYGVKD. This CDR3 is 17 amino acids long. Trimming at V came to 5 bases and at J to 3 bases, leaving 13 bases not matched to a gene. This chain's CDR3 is CAISWTGQGELTDTQYF. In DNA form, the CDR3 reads TGTGCCATCAGTTGGACAGGGCAGGGGGAACTGACAGATACGCAGTATTTT.

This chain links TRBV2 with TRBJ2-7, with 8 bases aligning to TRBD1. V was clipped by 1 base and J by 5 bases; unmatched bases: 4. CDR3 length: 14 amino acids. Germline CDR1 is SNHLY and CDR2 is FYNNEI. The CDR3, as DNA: TGTGCCAGCAGTGAAGGGACAGGGCGGAACGAGCAGTACTTC. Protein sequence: CASSEGTGRNEQYF. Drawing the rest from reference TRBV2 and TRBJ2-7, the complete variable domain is EPEVTQTPSHQVTQMGQEVILRCVPISNHLYFYWYRQILGQKVEFLVSFYNNEISEKSEIFDDQFSVERPDGSNFTLKIRSTKLEDSAMYFCASSEGTGRNEQYFGPGTRLTVT.

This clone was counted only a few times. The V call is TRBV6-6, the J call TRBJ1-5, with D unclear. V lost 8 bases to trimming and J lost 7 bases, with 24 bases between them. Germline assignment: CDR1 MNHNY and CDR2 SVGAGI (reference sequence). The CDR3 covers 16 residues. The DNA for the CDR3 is TGTGCCAGCGCGAGGAAGGGAGAAGTGTTTAGGCAGCCCCAGCATTTT. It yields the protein CASARKGEVFRQPQHF.

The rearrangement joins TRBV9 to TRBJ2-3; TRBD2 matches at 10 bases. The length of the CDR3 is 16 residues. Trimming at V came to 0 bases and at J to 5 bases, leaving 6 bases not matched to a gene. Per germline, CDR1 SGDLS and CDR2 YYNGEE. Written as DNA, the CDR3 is TGTGCCAGCAGCGTAGGGTTAGCGGGAGGCCGAGATACGCAGTATTTT. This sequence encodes CASSVGLAGGRDTQYF.

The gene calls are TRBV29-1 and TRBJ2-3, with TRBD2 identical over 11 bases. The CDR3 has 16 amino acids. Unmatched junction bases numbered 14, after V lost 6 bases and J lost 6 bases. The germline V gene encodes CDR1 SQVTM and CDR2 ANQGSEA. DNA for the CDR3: TGCAGCGTCGGCGGAGTAGCGGGGGGGCCTTCGGATACGCAGTATTTT. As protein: CSVGGVAGGPSDTQYF.